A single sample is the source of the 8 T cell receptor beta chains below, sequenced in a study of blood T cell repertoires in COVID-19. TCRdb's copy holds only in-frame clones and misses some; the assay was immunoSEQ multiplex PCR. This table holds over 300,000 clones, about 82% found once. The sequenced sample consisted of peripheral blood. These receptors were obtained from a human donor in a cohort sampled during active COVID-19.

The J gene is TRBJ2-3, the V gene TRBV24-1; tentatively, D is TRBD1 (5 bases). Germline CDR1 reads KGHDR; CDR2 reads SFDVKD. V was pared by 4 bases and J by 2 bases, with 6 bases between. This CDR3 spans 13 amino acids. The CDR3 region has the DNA TGTGCCACCAGTGACAGGGTCACAGATACGCAGTATTTT. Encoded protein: CATSDRVTDTQYF.

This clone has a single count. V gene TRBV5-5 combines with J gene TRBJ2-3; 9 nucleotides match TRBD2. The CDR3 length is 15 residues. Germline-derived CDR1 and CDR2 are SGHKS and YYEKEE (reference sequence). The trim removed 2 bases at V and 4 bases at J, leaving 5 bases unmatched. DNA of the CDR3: TGTGCCAGCAGCTTTTTGCGGGGGGGCTCAGATACGCAGTATTTT. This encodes CASSFLRGGSDTQYF.

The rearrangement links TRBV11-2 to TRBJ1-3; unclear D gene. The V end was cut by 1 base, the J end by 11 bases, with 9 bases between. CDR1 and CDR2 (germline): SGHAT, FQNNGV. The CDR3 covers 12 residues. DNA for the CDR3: TGTGCCAGCAGCTTAGTACCCCAGGCCATATATTTT. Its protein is CASSLVPQAIYF.

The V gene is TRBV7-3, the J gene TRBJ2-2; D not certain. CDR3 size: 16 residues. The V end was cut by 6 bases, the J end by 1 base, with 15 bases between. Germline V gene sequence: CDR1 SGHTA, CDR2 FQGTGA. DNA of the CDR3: TGTGCCAGCAGTCCGGCGGTCCAGCGGAACACCGGGGAGCTGTTTTTT. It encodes CASSPAVQRNTGELFF.

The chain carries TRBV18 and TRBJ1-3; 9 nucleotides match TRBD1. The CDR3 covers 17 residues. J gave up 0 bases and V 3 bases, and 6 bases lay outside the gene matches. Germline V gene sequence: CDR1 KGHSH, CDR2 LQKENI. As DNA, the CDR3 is TGTGCCAGCTCACCGTTCAGACAGGGGGTCTCTGGAAACACCATATATTTT. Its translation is CASSPFRQGVSGNTIYF.

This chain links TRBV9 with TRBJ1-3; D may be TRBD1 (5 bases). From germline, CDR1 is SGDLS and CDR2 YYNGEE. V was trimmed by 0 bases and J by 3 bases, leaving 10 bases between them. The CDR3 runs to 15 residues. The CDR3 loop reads CASSVEGADGNTIYF. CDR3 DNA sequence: TGTGCCAGCAGCGTAGAAGGGGCAGATGGAAACACCATATATTTT.

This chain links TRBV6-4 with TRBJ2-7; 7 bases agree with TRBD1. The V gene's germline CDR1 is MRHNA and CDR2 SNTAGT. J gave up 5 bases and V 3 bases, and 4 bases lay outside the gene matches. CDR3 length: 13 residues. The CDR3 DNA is TGTGCCAGCAGTGAGGGACAGTTCCACGAGCAGTACTTC. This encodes CASSEGQFHEQYF.

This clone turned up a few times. DNA of the CDR3: TGTGCCAGCAGTCTGGACAGGGGAAGTGGCTACACCTTC. Its translation: CASSLDRGSGYTF. This chain connects TRBV7-2 to TRBJ1-2; TRBD1 matches at 9 bases. Trimming took 6 bases from V and 7 from J; bases not matched to a gene: 6. The V gene's germline CDR1 is SGHTA and CDR2 FQGNSA. CDR3 length: 13 amino acids.